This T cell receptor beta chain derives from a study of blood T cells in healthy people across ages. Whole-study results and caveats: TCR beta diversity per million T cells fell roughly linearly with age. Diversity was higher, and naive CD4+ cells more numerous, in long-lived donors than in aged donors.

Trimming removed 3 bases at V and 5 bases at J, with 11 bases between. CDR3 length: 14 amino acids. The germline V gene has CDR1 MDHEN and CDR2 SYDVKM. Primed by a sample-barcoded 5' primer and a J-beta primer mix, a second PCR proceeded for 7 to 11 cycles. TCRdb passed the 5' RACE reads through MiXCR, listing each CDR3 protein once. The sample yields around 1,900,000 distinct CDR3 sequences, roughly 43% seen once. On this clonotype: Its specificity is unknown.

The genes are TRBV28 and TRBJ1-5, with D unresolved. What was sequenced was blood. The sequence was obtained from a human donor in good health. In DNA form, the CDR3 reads TGTGCCAGCAGTTTTGTGGAGGGCTATCAGCCCCAGCATTTT. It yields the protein CASSFVEGYQPQHF.